The 32 T cell receptor beta chains reported below all come from one sample, sequenced in a study of follicular helper T cells after annual influenza vaccination. Assay: immunoSEQ multiplex PCR; the TCRdb copy retains only in-frame clones and omits some. The sample contains fewer than 30,000 clones, 65% to 85% of which appear only once. The time point is: 2014-2015 season, pre-vaccination. The sample here was CXCR5+ CD38- circulating T follicular helper cells from blood, taken on the day of influenza vaccination. Indicated subset: circulating Tfh, non-naive CD4+CXCR5+PD-1+ (ICOS+CD38+ or ICOS-CD38-). The receptors originated from an adult who received the influenza vaccine.

This chain joins TRBV14 and TRBJ2-1; 7 bases are shared with TRBD2. The CDR3 runs to 18 residues. The V segment lost 4 bases and the J segment 0 bases; nucleotides outside the gene matches: 12. Germline CDR1 and CDR2: SGHDN and FVKESK. CDR3 residues: CASSPVHGRGSSYNEQFF. The CDR3 coding sequence is TGTGCCAGCAGCCCTGTCCACGGGCGGGGGAGCTCCTACAATGAGCAGTTCTTC.

The chain uses TRBV7-2 and TRBJ1-3; D gene uncertain. Trimming left V 8 bases short and J 1 base short, with 12 bases between. The germline V gene encodes CDR1 SGHTA and CDR2 FQGNSA. The CDR3 has 14 amino acids. Here the CDR3 DNA reads TGTGCCAGCTCAGGATTAAGGTCTGGAAACACCATATATTTT. Translation gives CASSGLRSGNTIYF.

This clone was recorded a few times. The chain joins TRBV16 to TRBJ1-4, with TRBD1 matching 7 bases. Germline loops: CDR1 KGHSY, CDR2 FQNENV. CDR3 length: 16 residues. V gave up 2 bases and J gave up 7 bases; unmatched junction bases: 10. The chain's CDR3 is CASSQGGAGGGEKLFF. CDR3 nucleotides: TGTGCCAGCAGCCAAGGAGGTGCAGGGGGTGGTGAAAAACTGTTTTTT.

The V and J genes are TRBV2 and TRBJ1-6; TRBD1 matches 7 bases. This CDR3 is 15 amino acids long. J gave up 7 bases and V 6 bases, and 9 bases lay outside the gene matches. The germline V gene has CDR1 SNHLY and CDR2 FYNNEI. CDR3 in DNA: TGTGCCAGCAGGCTAGGGACAGCCAGAAATTCACCCCTCCACTTT. Amino acid sequence: CASRLGTARNSPLHF.

The genes are TRBV30 and TRBJ1-4; D call uncertain. This CDR3 region has 12 residues. V gave up 2 bases and J gave up 8 bases, with 9 bases separating them. From germline, CDR1 is GTSNPN and CDR2 SVGIG (reference sequence). The DNA for the CDR3 is TGTGCCTGGAGTTCTACCCGGGAAAAACTGTTTTTT. Residues: CAWSSTREKLFF.

The V gene is TRBV5-1, the J gene TRBJ2-5; TRBD2 matches 7 bases. CDR1 SGHRS and CDR2 YFSETQ come from the germline V gene. The V segment lost 0 bases and the J segment 5 bases; nucleotides outside the gene matches: 4. This CDR3 contains 14 residues. For the CDR3, the DNA is TGCGCCAGCAGCTTGGGTGGTAGCGGGGAGACCCAGTACTTC. Translation gives CASSLGGSGETQYF.

This clone was picked up a small number of times. V usage is TRBV5-1 and J usage is TRBJ2-7, with D tentatively TRBD2 (7 bases). This CDR3 is 14 amino acids long. From germline, CDR1 is SGHRS and CDR2 YFSETQ. V shed 5 bases and J shed 4 bases, with 16 bases lying between them. The CDR3 coding sequence is TGCGCCAGCAGGGGAGGGGGTCGGGATTACGAGCAGTACTTC. Translating it yields CASRGGGRDYEQYF.

This clone turned up a few times. V gene TRBV5-1 combines with J gene TRBJ1-1; D unresolved. The CDR3 loop spans 14 amino acids. Germline V lookup: CDR1 SGHRS, CDR2 YFSETQ. The V end was cut by 9 bases, the J end by 4 bases, with 19 bases between. The CDR3 DNA reads as TGCGCCACCTCCCGGCAGGCCGAGGGCACTGAAGCTTTCTTT. Protein: CATSRQAEGTEAFF.

The chain links TRBV6-6 to TRBJ2-3; D is ambiguous. V lost 4 bases and J lost 0, with 14 bases in between. The CDR3 sequence is 16 residues long. Per the germline V gene, CDR1 is MNHNY and CDR2 is SVGAGI (reference sequence). The CDR3 loop reads CASSLENSPSTDTQYF. For the CDR3, the DNA is TGTGCCAGCAGTTTGGAGAATAGCCCTAGCACAGATACGCAGTATTTT.

The chain joins TRBV5-4 to TRBJ2-1; no reliable D call. CDR1 is SGHNT, CDR2 YYREEE, per germline (reference sequence). There are 13 residues in the CDR3. V was clipped by 4 bases and J by 10 bases, with 15 bases between them. CDR3 sequence: CASSRSDGDEQFF. As DNA, the CDR3 is TGTGCCAGCAGCCGCTCGGATGGAGACGAGCAGTTCTTC.

This clone has just one count. The chain combines TRBV9 with TRBJ2-3; the D gene is possibly TRBD1 (5 bases). The germline V gene has CDR1 SGDLS and CDR2 YYNGEE. There are 15 residues in the CDR3. Trimming removed 1 base from V and 6 bases from J, with 15 bases in between. The CDR3 DNA is TGTGCCAGCAGCGTACAACAGGATGCCAGGGATACGCAGTATTTT. This sequence encodes CASSVQQDARDTQYF.

V gene TRBV5-6 combines with J gene TRBJ2-5, with TRBD2 as a possible D gene (5 bases). Germline lookup yields CDR1 SGHDT and CDR2 YYEEEE. There are 14 residues in the CDR3. Trimming pared 1 base from V and 5 bases from J, leaving 12 bases between. CDR3 in amino acids: CASSLPQRGETQYF. The CDR3 DNA sequence: TGTGCCAGCAGCTTGCCCCAAAGAGGGGAGACCCAGTACTTC.

The V and J genes are TRBV19 and TRBJ1-1; no definite D call. The CDR3 covers 14 residues. Germline CDR1 and CDR2: LNHDA and SQIVND (reference sequence). Trimming stripped 6 bases from V and 2 bases from J, with 13 bases between. The CDR3 DNA reads TGTGCCAGTAGCCTCAGTCTCCTTAACACTGAAGCTTTCTTT. Translating it yields CASSLSLLNTEAFF.

This sequence joins TRBV7-2 and TRBJ1-5, with 10 bases lining up with TRBD1. After removal of 2 bases from V and 5 bases from J, the junction contained 3 bases not matched to a gene. The CDR3 is made up of 15 amino acids. Germline V gene data show CDR1 as SGHTA and CDR2 as FQGNSA. CDR3 loop: CASSLQDRGDQPQHF. The CDR3 DNA is TGTGCCAGCAGCTTACAGGACAGGGGGGATCAGCCCCAGCATTTT.

V usage is TRBV6-6 and J usage is TRBJ1-5; perhaps TRBD1 as D (5 bases). V shed 8 bases and J shed 7 bases, with 15 bases lying between them. Germline V gene data show CDR1 as MNHNY and CDR2 as SVGAGI (reference sequence). The CDR3 loop spans 13 amino acids. DNA for the CDR3: TGTGCCAGCCGCCGGGGGTTGAGGCAGCCCCAGCATTTT. It codes for CASRRGLRQPQHF.

This clone was observed once. CDR3 sequence (DNA): TGTGCCAGCAGCGTCGAGAAATCCGGGACTAGCGGGAGGAGGCAGTACTTC. Translated, it gives CASSVEKSGTSGRRQYF. J is TRBJ2-7 and V is TRBV28; 15 bases are a match to TRBD2. The CDR3 contains 17 residues. V trimming: 6 bases; J trimming: 9 bases; junction bases outside the gene matches: 15. Germline CDR1 and CDR2: MDHEN and SYDVKM.

The chain employs TRBV7-9 and TRBJ2-5; D is uncertain. V was pared by 3 bases and J by 5 bases, with 7 bases between. There are 12 residues in the CDR3. Germline values: CDR1 SEHNR, CDR2 FQNEAQ (reference sequence). The CDR3 sequence: CASSFSVETQYF. The CDR3 DNA reads TGTGCCAGCAGCTTCAGCGTCGAGACCCAGTACTTC.

This chain links TRBV6-1 with TRBJ2-5, with D possibly TRBD2 on 5 matching bases. This CDR3 spans 14 amino acids. The V and J ends lost 11 bases and 5 bases respectively, with 21 bases between them. Germline assignment: CDR1 MNHNS and CDR2 SASEGT. CDR3 bases: TGTGCCGCCAGAGATCTGGGAGTTACCGAGACCCAGTACTTC. Translation: CAARDLGVTETQYF.

This chain joins TRBV5-1 and TRBJ1-4; the D gene is possibly TRBD1 (6 bases). The CDR3 consists of 14 residues. Trimming cost V 4 bases and J 7 bases, with 14 bases left between them. The V gene's germline CDR1 is SGHRS and CDR2 YFSETQ. CDR3 loop: CASSQLQGGEKLFF. CDR3 DNA: TGCGCCAGCAGCCAACTACAGGGTGGTGAAAAACTGTTTTTT.

J is TRBJ1-1 and V is TRBV6-6; tentative D call: TRBD1 (6 bases). CDR1 and CDR2 from the germline V gene are MNHNY and SVGAGI (reference sequence). V was pared by 9 bases and J by 5 bases, with 16 bases between. This CDR3 spans 13 amino acids. As DNA, the CDR3 is TGTGCCAGTCTCCGAGGGGGAGGGACTGAAGCTTTCTTT. It specifies CASLRGGGTEAFF.

The chain recombines TRBV6-6 with TRBJ2-7; 10 positions match TRBD1. V trimming: 8 bases; J trimming: 5 bases; junction bases outside the gene matches: 12. Germline CDR1 reads MNHNY; CDR2 reads SVGAGI (reference sequence). The CDR3 is made up of 15 amino acids. DNA of the CDR3: TGTGCCAGCCGACGGGTCGGGACAGGGGTCAACGAGCAGTACTTC. The encoded protein is CASRRVGTGVNEQYF.

This chain connects TRBV19 to TRBJ2-1; the match to TRBD1 covers 8 bases. Per germline, CDR1 LNHDA and CDR2 SQIVND (reference sequence). Trimming removed 7 bases from V and 5 bases from J; junction bases left unmatched: 7. This CDR3 has 14 amino acids. The CDR3 loop is CASNPGRGHNEQFF. Here the CDR3 DNA reads TGTGCCAGTAACCCTGGCAGGGGGCACAATGAGCAGTTCTTC.

The chain uses TRBV27 and TRBJ2-6; no clear D gene. The germline CDR1 and CDR2 sequences are MNHEY and SMNVEV (reference sequence). The CDR3 sequence is 15 residues long. V was clipped by 4 bases and J by 4 bases, with 11 bases between them. The CDR3 loop reads CASSSLGSGANVLTF. DNA of the CDR3: TGTGCCAGCAGTTCCCTGGGTAGCGGGGCCAACGTCCTGACTTTC.

The chain links TRBV5-1 to TRBJ2-1, with D maybe TRBD1 (5 bases). The germline gives CDR1 SGHRS, CDR2 YFSETQ. V dropped 4 bases and J dropped 9 bases, with 8 bases sitting between them. The length of the CDR3 is 11 residues. In DNA form, the CDR3 reads TGCGCCAGCAGCCTGGACACTGAGCAGTTCTTC. This sequence encodes CASSLDTEQFF.

V is TRBV28 and J is TRBJ1-6; D ambiguous. The CDR3 extends over 14 amino acids. The V gene's germline CDR1 is MDHEN and CDR2 SYDVKM. V lost 6 bases to trimming and J lost 8 bases, with 14 bases between them. The CDR3 loop reads CASSLRRTDSPLHF. As DNA, the CDR3 is TGTGCCAGCAGCCTTAGACGGACTGATTCACCCCTCCACTTT.

The V gene is TRBV18, the J gene TRBJ2-3, with 7 bases aligning to TRBD2. This CDR3 is 15 amino acids long. Germline V gene data show CDR1 as KGHSH and CDR2 as LQKENI. V was pared by 8 bases and J by 0 bases, with 8 bases of the junction left unmatched. The CDR3, as DNA: TGTGCCAGCACCCGGGACTACGCTAGCACAGATACGCAGTATTTT. Its protein product is CASTRDYASTDTQYF.

The rearrangement links TRBV6-1 to TRBJ2-2; 9 nucleotides align to TRBD1. J gave up 5 bases and V 7 bases, and 8 bases lay outside the gene matches. Looked up from germline, CDR1 is MNHNS and CDR2 is SASEGT. The CDR3 length is 15 residues. The CDR3 DNA sequence: TGTGCCAGCAAGCTGACAGGGGGGAATACCGGGGAGCTGTTTTTT. It translates to CASKLTGGNTGELFF.

With regard to this clone: The sample has other DNA sequences that encode this CDR3 too. This chain uses TRBV6-5 with TRBJ1-6, with 7 bases that match TRBD1. The CDR3 contains 13 residues. The trim removed 6 bases at V and 7 bases at J, leaving 3 bases unmatched. The germline gives CDR1 MNHEY, CDR2 SVGAGI. The CDR3 region is CASRMTGNSPLHF. CDR3 bases: TGTGCCAGCAGGATGACAGGGAATTCACCCCTCCACTTT.

The CDR3 DNA reads as TGTGCCAGCAGTCTGAGGACGGAGGGGAATGAAAAACTGTTTTTT. As protein: CASSLRTEGNEKLFF. The chain is built from TRBV5-4 and TRBJ1-4, with D maybe TRBD1 (5 bases). Germline CDR1 SGHNT, CDR2 YYREEE (reference sequence). Between the trimmed V and J ends, which lost 5 bases and 5 bases, there was a span of 16 bases. The CDR3 has 15 residues.

V is TRBV2 and J is TRBJ2-5, with 7 bases fitting TRBD1. The J segment lost 5 bases and the V segment lost 6 bases, leaving 12 bases of the junction unmatched. This CDR3 contains 15 residues. Germline V CDR1 and CDR2: SNHLY, FYNNEI. CDR3 protein: CASRMGQTLWETQYF. Written as DNA, the CDR3 is TGTGCCAGCAGGATGGGACAGACCTTATGGGAGACCCAGTACTTC. Full variable domain (remainder filled in from reference TRBV2 and TRBJ2-5): EPEVTQTPSHQVTQMGQEVILRCVPISNHLYFYWYRQILGQKVEFLVSFYNNEISEKSEIFDDQFSVERPDGSNFTLKIRSTKLEDSAMYFCASRMGQTLWETQYFGPGTRLLVL.

This chain connects TRBV4-2 to TRBJ1-4, with D possibly being TRBD1 (5 bases). V was shortened by 0 bases and J by 3 bases, with 8 bases between the two germline ends. This CDR3 is 15 amino acids long. The V gene's germline CDR1 is LGHNA and CDR2 YNFKEQ. CDR3 sequence: CASSQERGSNEKLFF. CDR3 coding DNA: TGTGCCAGCAGCCAAGAAAGGGGCTCTAATGAAAAACTGTTTTTT.

This clone was recorded only once. The rearrangement uses TRBV2 and TRBJ1-1, with no clear D. With 2 bases removed from V and 4 bases from J, the gap between germline ends came to 11 bases. The CDR3 sequence is 14 residues long. Germline-derived CDR1 and CDR2 are SNHLY and FYNNEI. In DNA, the CDR3 is TGTGCCAGCAGTGAACGGAGAGGCGGCACTGAAGCTTTCTTT. Its protein product is CASSERRGGTEAFF.